This TCR beta chain was obtained from a study of blood T cells in healthy people across ages. Through a sample-barcoded 5' primer and a J-beta primer mix, a second PCR was run for roughly 6 to 11 cycles. A template-switch adaptor that had 12 random nucleotides put a tag on each cDNA molecule. TCRdb passed the 5' RACE reads through MiXCR, listing each CDR3 protein once. The sample lists some 900,000 distinct CDR3 sequences, around 46% occurring once. Study-wide results and caveats: Older age went with lower TCR beta diversity per million T cells, in a roughly linear way.

V was clipped by 2 bases and J by 0 bases, with 16 bases between them. Germline CDR1 and CDR2: SEHNR and FQNEAQ (reference sequence). The CDR3 has 17 amino acids. Worth noting for this clonotype: No antigen is known for it.

Sequenced input: blood. The J gene is TRBJ1-2, the V gene TRBV7-9; no reliable D call. This receptor was identified in a man aged 30 to 45 in good health. In DNA form, the CDR3 reads TGTGCCAGCAGCTTAATAGACGGGAGCGAGCCTAACTATGGCTACACCTTC. Protein sequence: CASSLIDGSEPNYGYTF.